The next 8 T cell receptor beta chains were all read from a single sample in a study of low-dose radiotherapy and immunotherapy resistance in tumors. Described time point: after trial treatment. Treatment given: LDRT plus nivolumab, ipilimumab, low-dose cyclophosphamide and aspirin (RACIN trial). Priming of first-strand cDNA relied on TRAV- and TRBV-specific primers (covering alpha and beta chains). The authors ran 15 to 20 PCR cycles to amplify TCRs with a constant-region primer and V-primer adapter. TCRdb reanalysed the reads using MiXCR and keeps one entry per CDR3 protein. Among 40,000 or so distinct CDR3 sequences listed, 20% to 25% were seen once. The specimen comprised PBMCs, sampled after low-dose radiotherapy plus immunotherapy. All receptors derive from a female donor with ovarian cancer.

This clonotype was counted many times. CDR3 DNA sequence: TGTGCCACGGGTGACACTGAAGCTTTCTTT. It specifies CATGDTEAFF. V gene TRBV6-5 combines with J gene TRBJ1-1, with D hard to call. Trimming took 10 bases from V and 3 from J, leaving 6 bases between them. Germline V gene data show CDR1 as MNHEY and CDR2 as SVGAGI. The CDR3 has 10 residues.

The rearrangement links TRBV28 to TRBJ2-7; 7 nucleotides agree with TRBD1. J gave up 1 base and V 3 bases, and 6 bases lay outside the gene matches. In germline, CDR1 is MDHEN, CDR2 SYDVKM. CDR3 length: 15 residues. The DNA for the CDR3 is TGTGCCAGCAGTTTGTCGGCAGGGGGATCCTACGAGCAGTACTTC. It encodes CASSLSAGGSYEQYF.

This clonotype was seen at least ten times. V and J are TRBV11-2 and TRBJ2-2; D is possibly TRBD2 (5 bases). The CDR3 has 14 amino acids. CDR1 and CDR2 (germline): SGHAT, FQNNGV. The ends were cut back, 5 bases at V and 5 bases at J, with 12 bases in the middle. CDR3 nucleotide sequence: TGTGCCAGCAGCCCACGGAGGAGGACCGGGGAGCTGTTTTTT. This encodes CASSPRRRTGELFF.

This clonotype was recorded at least ten times. V and J are TRBV5-1 and TRBJ2-2; 7 nucleotides agree with TRBD2. This CDR3 is built from 15 residues. The germline gives CDR1 SGHRS, CDR2 YFSETQ. Germline trimming cut 4 bases from V and 2 bases from J; bases unmatched to any gene: 5. The CDR3 here is CASSPGTTNTGELFF. The CDR3 DNA reads as TGCGCCAGCAGCCCCGGGACTACCAACACCGGGGAGCTGTTTTTT.

This chain joins TRBV5-1 and TRBJ1-1, with 10 bases identical to TRBD1. CDR3 length equals 14 residues. V gave up 0 bases and J gave up 6 bases; unmatched junction bases: 2. Germline V CDR1 and CDR2: SGHRS, YFSETQ. The CDR3 nucleotides read TGCGCCAGCAGCTTGGCAGGACAGGGGGCTGAAGCTTTCTTT. Translation: CASSLAGQGAEAFF.

This clonotype showed up just a few times. The chain carries TRBV6-6 and TRBJ2-7, with a possible D match to TRBD1 (6 bases). The CDR3 contains 14 residues. V was trimmed by 2 bases and J by 1 base, leaving 9 bases between them. Germline CDR1 is MNHNY and CDR2 is SVGAGI (reference sequence). The CDR3 protein is CASSYAGVSYEQYF. Here the CDR3 DNA reads TGTGCCAGCAGTTACGCAGGGGTATCCTACGAGCAGTACTTC.

In this sample, this clonotype turned up many times. The rearrangement uses TRBV7-2 and TRBJ2-3; the D is unclear. The V gene's germline CDR1 is SGHTA and CDR2 FQGNSA. The V gene lost 0 bases and the J gene lost 0 bases, with 7 bases spanning the gap. CDR3 length: 15 amino acids. The CDR3 region has the DNA TGTGCCAGCAGCTTAGCGGCAGGAAGCACAGATACGCAGTATTTT. It encodes CASSLAAGSTDTQYF.

This clonotype was seen at least ten times. V is TRBV7-8 and J is TRBJ2-3, with 7 bases that match TRBD1. The CDR3 runs to 11 residues. The V and J ends lost 4 bases and 8 bases, in that order; junction bases with no gene match: 0. CDR1 and CDR2 (germline): SGHVS, FQNEAQ. CDR3 sequence (DNA): TGTGCCAGCAGCTCAGGGGGTACGCAGTATTTT. This gives the protein CASSSGGTQYF.